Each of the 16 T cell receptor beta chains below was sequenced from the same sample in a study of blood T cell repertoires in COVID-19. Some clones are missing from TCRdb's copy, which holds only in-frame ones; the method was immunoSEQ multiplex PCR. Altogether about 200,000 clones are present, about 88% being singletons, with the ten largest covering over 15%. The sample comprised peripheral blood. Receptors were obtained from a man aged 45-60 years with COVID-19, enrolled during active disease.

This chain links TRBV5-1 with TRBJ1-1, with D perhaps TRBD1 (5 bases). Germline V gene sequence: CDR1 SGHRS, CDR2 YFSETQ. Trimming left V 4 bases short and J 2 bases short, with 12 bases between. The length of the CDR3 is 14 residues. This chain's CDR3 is CASSKGDSNTEAFF. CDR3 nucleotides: TGCGCCAGCAGCAAAGGAGACAGTAACACTGAAGCTTTCTTT.

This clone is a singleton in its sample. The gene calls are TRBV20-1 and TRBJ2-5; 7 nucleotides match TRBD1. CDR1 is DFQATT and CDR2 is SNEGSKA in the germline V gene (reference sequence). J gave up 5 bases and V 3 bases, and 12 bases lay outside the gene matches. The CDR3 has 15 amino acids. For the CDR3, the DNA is TGCAGTGCTAGTAACCGGGCGGGCAGGGGGGAGACCCAGTACTTC. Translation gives CSASNRAGRGETQYF.

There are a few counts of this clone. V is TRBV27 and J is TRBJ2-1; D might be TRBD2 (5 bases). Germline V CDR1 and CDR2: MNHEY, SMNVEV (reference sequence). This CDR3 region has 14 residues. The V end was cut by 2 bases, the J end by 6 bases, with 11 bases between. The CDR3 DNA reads TGTGCCAGCAGTTTACAACGGGGTCGCAATGAGCAGTTCTTC. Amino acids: CASSLQRGRNEQFF.

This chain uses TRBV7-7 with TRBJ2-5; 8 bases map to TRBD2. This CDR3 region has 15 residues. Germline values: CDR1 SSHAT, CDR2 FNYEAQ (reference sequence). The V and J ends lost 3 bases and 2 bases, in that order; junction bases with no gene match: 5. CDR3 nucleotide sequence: TGTGCCAGCAGCTTTTCAGCGGGGGCTCAAGAGACCCAGTACTTC. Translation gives CASSFSAGAQETQYF.

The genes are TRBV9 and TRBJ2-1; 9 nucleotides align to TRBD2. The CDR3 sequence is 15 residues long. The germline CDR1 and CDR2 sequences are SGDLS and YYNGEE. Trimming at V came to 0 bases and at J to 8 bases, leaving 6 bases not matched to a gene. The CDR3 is CASSVDSGRTDEQFF. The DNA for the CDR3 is TGTGCCAGCAGCGTAGATAGCGGGAGAACGGATGAGCAGTTCTTC. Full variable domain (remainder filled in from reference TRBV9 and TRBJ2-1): DSGVTQTPKHLITATGQRVTLRCSPRSGDLSVYWYQQSLDQGLQFLIQYYNGEERAKGNILERFSAQQFPDLHSELNLSSLELGDSALYFCASSVDSGRTDEQFFGPGTRLTVL.

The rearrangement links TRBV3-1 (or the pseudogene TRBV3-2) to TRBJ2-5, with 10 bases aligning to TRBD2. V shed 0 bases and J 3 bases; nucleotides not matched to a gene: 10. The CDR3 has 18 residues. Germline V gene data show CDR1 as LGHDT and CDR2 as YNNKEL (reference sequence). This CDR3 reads CASSQDPVGLALEETQYF. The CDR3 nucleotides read TGTGCCAGCAGCCAAGATCCTGTGGGACTAGCGCTCGAAGAGACCCAGTACTTC.

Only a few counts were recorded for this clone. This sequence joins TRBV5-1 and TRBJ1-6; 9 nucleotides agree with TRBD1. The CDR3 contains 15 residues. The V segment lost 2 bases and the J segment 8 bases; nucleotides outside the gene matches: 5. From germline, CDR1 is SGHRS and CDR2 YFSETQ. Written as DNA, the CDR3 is TGCGCCAGCAGCTTTACGGGACAGGGCGATTCACCCCTCCACTTT. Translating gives CASSFTGQGDSPLHF.

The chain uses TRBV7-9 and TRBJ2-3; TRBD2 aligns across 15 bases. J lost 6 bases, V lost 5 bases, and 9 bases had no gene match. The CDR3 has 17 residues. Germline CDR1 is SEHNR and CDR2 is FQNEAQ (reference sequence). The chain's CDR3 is CASSPGLAGGLRDTQYF. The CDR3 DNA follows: TGTGCCAGCAGCCCCGGACTAGCGGGGGGGCTTCGGGATACGCAGTATTTT.

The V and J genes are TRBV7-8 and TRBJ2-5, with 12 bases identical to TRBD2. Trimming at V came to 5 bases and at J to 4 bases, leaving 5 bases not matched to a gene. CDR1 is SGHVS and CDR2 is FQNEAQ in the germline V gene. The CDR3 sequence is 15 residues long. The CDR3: CASSQTSGRIETQYF. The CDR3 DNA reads TGTGCCAGCAGCCAAACTAGCGGGAGGATAGAGACCCAGTACTTC.

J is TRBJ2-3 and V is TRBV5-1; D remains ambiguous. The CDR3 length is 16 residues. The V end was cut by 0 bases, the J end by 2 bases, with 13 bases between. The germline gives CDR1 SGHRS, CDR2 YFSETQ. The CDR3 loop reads CASSLAPRKHTDTQYF. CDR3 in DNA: TGCGCCAGCAGCTTGGCCCCGAGGAAGCACACAGATACGCAGTATTTT. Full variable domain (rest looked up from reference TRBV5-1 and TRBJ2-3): KAGVTQTPRYLIKTRGQQVTLSCSPISGHRSVSWYQQTPGQGLQFLFEYFSETQRNKGNFPGRFSGRQFSNSRSEMNVSTLELGDSALYLCASSLAPRKHTDTQYFGPGTRLTVL.

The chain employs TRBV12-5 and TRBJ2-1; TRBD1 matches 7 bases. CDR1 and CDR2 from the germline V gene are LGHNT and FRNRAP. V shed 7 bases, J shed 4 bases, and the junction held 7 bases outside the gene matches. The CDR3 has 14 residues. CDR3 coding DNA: TGTGCTAGTGCGGAAGGGGGCAATTACAATGAGCAGTTCTTC. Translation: CASAEGGNYNEQFF.

In DNA form, the CDR3 reads TGTGCCAGCAGTTACCCCGGACAAAGGGAAGGCTACACCTTC. Its protein is CASSYPGQREGYTF. The chain carries TRBV6-2 or TRBV6-3 and TRBJ1-2; tentatively, D is TRBD1 (5 bases). Deletions cut 2 bases from V and 8 bases from J, with 15 bases between. The CDR3 sequence is 14 residues long. CDR1 and CDR2 (germline): MNHEY, SVGEGT.

CDR3 DNA: TGTGCCAGCAGCACCAGGACAGGGGGTCTCGGGGAGCTGTTTTTT. Translation gives CASSTRTGGLGELFF. The chain combines TRBV5-4 with TRBJ2-2; 10 bases match TRBD1. The trim removed 4 bases at V and 7 bases at J, leaving 7 bases unmatched. Germline CDR1 and CDR2: SGHNT and YYREEE (reference sequence). This CDR3 spans 15 amino acids.

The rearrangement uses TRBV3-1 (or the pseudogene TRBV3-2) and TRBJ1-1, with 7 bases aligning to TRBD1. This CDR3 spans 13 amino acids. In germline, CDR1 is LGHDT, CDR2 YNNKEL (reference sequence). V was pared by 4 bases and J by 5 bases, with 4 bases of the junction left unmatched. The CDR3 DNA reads TGTGCCAGCAGCCCAGGGGGAGATACTGAAGCTTTCTTT. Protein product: CASSPGGDTEAFF.

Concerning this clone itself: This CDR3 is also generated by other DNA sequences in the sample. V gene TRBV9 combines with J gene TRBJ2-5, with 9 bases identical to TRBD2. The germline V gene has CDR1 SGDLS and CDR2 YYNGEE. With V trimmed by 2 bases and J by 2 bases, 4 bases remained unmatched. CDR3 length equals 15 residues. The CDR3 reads CASSVGSGGQETQYF. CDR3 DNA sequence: TGTGCCAGCAGCGTTGGTAGCGGGGGACAAGAGACCCAGTACTTC.

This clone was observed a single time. The CDR3 spells CASSLVWSGETQYF. The CDR3 DNA reads as TGTGCCAGCAGTTTGGTCTGGAGCGGCGAGACCCAGTACTTC. The chain uses TRBV27 and TRBJ2-5; D is perhaps TRBD2 (5 bases). The V gene's germline CDR1 is MNHEY and CDR2 SMNVEV (reference sequence). V lost 3 bases to trimming and J lost 5 bases, with 13 bases between them. The length of the CDR3 is 14 residues.